This paragraph reports one TCR beta chain. The data belong to a study of control samples from healthy donors and cancer patients. V lost 2 bases and J 6 bases, leaving 15 bases between the germline ends. CDR3 length equals 14 residues. From germline, CDR1 is SGHRS and CDR2 YFSETQ. Sequencing was performed with immunoSEQ multiplex PCR; in TCRdb, only in-frame clones are kept and a portion is missing. The sample holds tens of thousands of clones; 91% are singletons and the top ten take under 20%. The genes are TRBV5-1 and TRBJ2-7, with D unresolved. Sequenced material: blood. The sequence derives from a man aged 45-60 years in good health. CDR3 bases: TGCGCCAGCAGCTTAGGGCCGAGCCCTCTCGAGCAGTACTTC. This translates into CASSLGPSPLEQYF.